One T cell receptor beta chain is described in this entry. Its specificity is not known. The data stem from a study of cytomegalovirus exposure and HLA in healthy donors. Whole-study findings and limits: In vitro checks showed that a few CMV-associated chains really do target CMV antigens.

Method: immunoSEQ multiplex PCR; TCRdb's copy keeps in-frame clones and lacks some. The data contain approximately 300,000 clones, 86% of them singletons. The TCR originated in a young woman in good health and CMV-seronegative. Sequencing input: PBMCs.

The CDR3: CASSLAPGGVLREQFF. Here the CDR3 DNA reads TGTGCCAGCAGCTTGGCACCGGGAGGGGTTCTTAGGGAGCAGTTCTTC. The chain recombines TRBV5-4 with TRBJ2-1, with 8 bases that match TRBD2. V was pared by 0 bases and J by 10 bases, with 12 bases of the junction left unmatched. The CDR3 contains 16 residues. The germline CDR1 and CDR2 sequences are SGHNT and YYREEE (reference sequence).